This TCR beta chain was recovered during a study of glioma-infiltrating T cells after dendritic cell vaccination. Background on the study: Samples are from glioblastoma patients in Phase I and II dendritic cell vaccine trials.

Study-wide results and limits: Survival was not directly related to TCR clonality in these patients.

The CDR3 is 16 amino acids. Trimming left V 0 bases short and J 6 bases short, with 19 bases between. Germline V gives CDR1 SGHDT, CDR2 YYEEEE. Documented time point: after dendritic cell vaccination, including at tumor progression/relapse. None of the glioblastoma patients had an isocitrate dehydrogenase mutation. Input was roughly 2.2 ug genomic DNA, or all available if less. TCRdb's table, derived via immunoSEQ multiplex PCR, lists solely in-frame clones and lacks some. The table includes approximately 85,000 clones, around 84% detected once. Worth noting for this clone: Its specificity is not known.

The sample was blood, taken after dendritic cell vaccination. This TCR was sampled from a human donor with glioblastoma. This chain joins TRBV5-6 and TRBJ2-7; D ambiguous. In DNA form, the CDR3 reads TGTGCCAGCAGCTTGGTGGGCAATTTGGCCCCAGGCGAGCAGTACTTC. Residues: CASSLVGNLAPGEQYF.